The present T cell receptor (beta chain) was sequenced within a study of identical twins. In this sample, this clonotype turned up a few times. One entry per CDR3 protein results from TCRdb running MiXCR on the 5' RACE reads. The sample lists roughly 1,500,000 distinct CDR3 sequences; about 31% were seen once. The CDR3 length is 17 residues. V gave up 1 base and J gave up 11 bases; unmatched junction bases: 19. Germline V gene lookup returns CDR1 SGHVS and CDR2 FNYEAQ. The sequence came from a newborn girl in good health. The V gene is TRBV7-6, the J gene TRBJ2-5; 7 bases align to TRBD2. The sample taken for sequencing was cord blood. The CDR3 reads CASSLERLAVQNNEQYF. The DNA of the CDR3 is TGTGCCAGCAGCTTAGAAAGGCTAGCGGTTCAAAACAATGAGCAGTACTTC.